These 11 T cell receptor beta chains were all obtained from the same sample, sequenced in a study of beta chain features in type 1 diabetes (dated by TCRdb to the late 2010s). The research as a whole found: A moderate but significant shortening of TCRB CDR3 length was observed in type 1 diabetes patients in all four CD4+ subsets.

The library was obtained by the immunoSEQ multiplex PCR assay. The High Capacity cDNA Reverse Transcription Kit was used to reverse transcribe all of the isolated RNA, meaning that expressed TCRB transcripts were what got sequenced. This is the immuneACCESS table as TCRdb keeps it, with only in-frame sequences that have V and J called. A part of the clones is gone; compared with another copy, unresolved V genes explain less than half, and the rest is unexplained. For this sample the table gives 350,000 to 450,000 clones, of which over 9.5% were detected only once. Over 0.008% of the sample belongs to the ten largest clones. These receptors have no identified antigens. Sequenced material: naive CD4+ T cells from blood. The label giving this sample's cell subset or site can be read as: true naive CD4+ T cells. The receptors were gathered from a woman aged 18-29 years with type 1 diabetes.

This clone has a handful of counts. V gene TRBV30 combines with J gene TRBJ1-5; 10 bases fit TRBD1. The germline V gene has CDR1 GTSNPN and CDR2 SVGIG (reference sequence). The CDR3 is 15 residues long. Trimming took 3 bases from V and 2 from J; bases not matched to a gene: 4. In DNA, the CDR3 is TGTGCCTGGAGCGATGGGACAGGGGGCAATCAGCCCCAGCATTTT. Translating it yields CAWSDGTGGNQPQHF. The variable domain in full, completed from reference TRBV30 and TRBJ1-5, reads SQTIHQWPATLVQPVGSPLSLECTVEGTSNPNLYWYRQAAGRGLQLLFYSVGIGQISSEVPQNLSASRPQDRQFILSSKKLLLSDSGFYLCAWSDGTGGNQPQHFGDGTRLSIL.

This clone was counted a few times. The V call is TRBV6-5, the J call TRBJ2-5; 8 positions match TRBD2. V dropped 6 bases and J dropped 1; count of bases not matched to a gene: 4. The length of the CDR3 is 14 residues. The germline V gene has CDR1 MNHEY and CDR2 SVGAGI. CDR3 sequence (DNA): TGTGCCAGCAGGCCACTAGCGGCCCAAGAGACCCAGTACTTC. This translates into CASRPLAAQETQYF.

The chain joins TRBV27 to TRBJ1-5; perhaps TRBD1 as D (6 bases). V dropped 7 bases and J dropped 4 bases, with 17 bases sitting between them. The CDR3 contains 15 residues. Germline lookup yields CDR1 MNHEY and CDR2 SMNVEV (reference sequence). CDR3 coding DNA: TGTGCCAGCACTCCGTTGGCAGGGGTTAATCAGCCCCAGCATTTT. Translated: CASTPLAGVNQPQHF.

The CDR3 nucleotides are TGTGCCATCGGATCCCCCGGGACAGGGGTCAACAATGAGCAGTTCTTC. It codes for CAIGSPGTGVNNEQFF. The chain links TRBV10-3 to TRBJ2-1, with 10 bases identical to TRBD1. In germline, CDR1 is ENHRY, CDR2 SYGVKD. The V gene end was trimmed by 8 bases and the J gene end by 5 bases; junction bases not matched to a gene: 12. The CDR3 length is 16 residues.

This sequence joins TRBV30 and TRBJ2-1; the D gene is possibly TRBD2 (7 bases). CDR3 length: 12 residues. V dropped 4 bases and J dropped 14 bases, with 18 bases sitting between them. The germline V gene has CDR1 GTSNPN and CDR2 SVGIG (reference sequence). CDR3 sequence (DNA): TGTGCCTGGACCTATAGGGGGGGGAGGGAGTTCTTC. The encoded protein is CAWTYRGGREFF.

The chain couples TRBV5-1 to TRBJ1-5; D might be TRBD1 (5 bases). The CDR3 contains 16 residues. The V and J ends lost 0 bases and 6 bases respectively, with 16 bases between them. Germline loops: CDR1 SGHRS, CDR2 YFSETQ. The CDR3 is CASSLVPGPQGQPQHF. In DNA form, the CDR3 reads TGCGCCAGCAGCTTGGTTCCAGGGCCCCAGGGTCAGCCCCAGCATTTT.

This clone showed up just a few times. The rearrangement links TRBV28 to TRBJ2-5, with 9 nucleotides matching TRBD2. There are 16 residues in the CDR3. CDR1 is MDHEN, CDR2 SYDVKM, per germline. V trimming: 3 bases; J trimming: 5 bases; junction bases outside the gene matches: 10. The CDR3 DNA sequence: TGTGCCAGCAGTTTCGGCGCTAGCGGGATAGGGGAGACCCAGTACTTC. It is translated as CASSFGASGIGETQYF.

This rearrangement joins TRBV15 to TRBJ2-6; TRBD2 is a possible D gene (6 bases). Between the trimmed V and J ends, which lost 2 bases and 0 bases, there was a span of 17 bases. This CDR3 spans 19 amino acids. Germline V CDR1 and CDR2: LNHNV, YYDKDF (reference sequence). CDR3 nucleotides: TGTGCCACCAGCAGAAAAGATGGAGGGGTGTACTCTGGGGCCAACGTCCTGACTTTC. This sequence encodes CATSRKDGGVYSGANVLTF.

The V and J genes are TRBV7-9 and TRBJ1-1; 10 bases are shared with TRBD1. The CDR3 is 15 amino acids. The V segment lost 5 bases and the J segment 4 bases; nucleotides outside the gene matches: 7. The germline V gene encodes CDR1 SEHNR and CDR2 FQNEAQ (reference sequence). This CDR3 reads CASSIRDRGGTEAFF. DNA for the CDR3: TGTGCCAGCAGCATCCGGGACAGGGGAGGCACTGAAGCTTTCTTT.

Only a few counts were recorded for this clone. The chain couples TRBV4-3 to TRBJ2-7, with 8 bases identical to TRBD1. Germline V gene data show CDR1 as LGHNA and CDR2 as YSLEER. J was trimmed by 5 bases and V by 0 bases; bases with no gene match: 6. This CDR3 has 15 amino acids. CDR3 protein: CASSQETVTGDEQYF. CDR3 coding DNA: TGCGCCAGCAGCCAAGAGACGGTGACAGGGGACGAGCAGTACTTC.

This chain joins TRBV15 and TRBJ2-3; D remains unclear. From germline, CDR1 is LNHNV and CDR2 YYDKDF (reference sequence). Trimming removed 1 base from V and 2 bases from J, with 7 bases in between. The CDR3 spans 14 residues. The CDR3 spells CATSRVTVTDTQYF. The CDR3 region has the DNA TGTGCCACCAGCAGAGTTACTGTCACAGATACGCAGTATTTT.